The present entry profiles one T cell receptor beta chain with its context. Per the original data handling: Reference gene primers were amplified, and this amplification served to estimate nucleated cell counts. Sequencing was performed with immunoSEQ multiplex PCR; in TCRdb, only in-frame clones are kept and a portion is missing. For V, J and clone size, that table is used; D and trimming come from the DNA. The table includes some 310,000 clones, approximately 87% detected once. While infection was still active, Seattle patients were enrolled and then followed longitudinally. These data originate in a study of blood T cell repertoires in COVID-19. Study-wide background: Material from acute and convalescent COVID-19 was sourced from the United States, Italy and Spain. PBMCs, B-cell-depleted T cells, or T cells provided the cDNA or gDNA that made up the material.

The sequence was collected from a woman in her 30s with COVID-19, enrolled during active disease. Sequenced material: peripheral blood.

CDR3 nucleotide sequence: TGTGCCAGCAGCGTAGATATGCGACTAGCAACCGGGGAGCTGTTTTTT. Protein sequence: CASSVDMRLATGELFF. The rearrangement uses TRBV9 and TRBJ2-2, with TRBD2 identical over 7 bases. CDR3 length equals 16 residues. Germline assignment: CDR1 SGDLS and CDR2 YYNGEE. V shed 0 bases, J shed 5 bases, and the junction held 7 bases outside the gene matches.